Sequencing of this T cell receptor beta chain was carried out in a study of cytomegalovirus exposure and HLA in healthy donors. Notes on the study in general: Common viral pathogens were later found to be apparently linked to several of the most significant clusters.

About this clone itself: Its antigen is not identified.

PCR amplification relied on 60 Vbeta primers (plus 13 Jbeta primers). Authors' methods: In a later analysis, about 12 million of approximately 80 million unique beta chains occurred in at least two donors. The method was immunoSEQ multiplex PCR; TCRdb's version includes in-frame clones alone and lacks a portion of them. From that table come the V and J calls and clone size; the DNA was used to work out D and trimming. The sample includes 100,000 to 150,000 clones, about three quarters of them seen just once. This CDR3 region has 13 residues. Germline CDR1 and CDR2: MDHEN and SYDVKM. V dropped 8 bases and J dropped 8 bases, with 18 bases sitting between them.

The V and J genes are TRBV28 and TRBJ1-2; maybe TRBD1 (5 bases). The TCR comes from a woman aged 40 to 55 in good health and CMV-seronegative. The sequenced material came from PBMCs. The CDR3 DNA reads TGTGCCAGCCGCAGGGAGGAGTCGAGAGGCTACACCTTC. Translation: CASRREESRGYTF.